This note documents a single T cell receptor beta chain sequence. Its specificity is not known. The data are from a study of identical twins. Findings of the study overall: Its conclusions, products of cross-sectional statistical analysis, did not come from following the same donors.

Unique molecular identifiers were present on cDNA, and template switching added a universal primer site. TCRdb re-analysed the 5' RACE reads in MiXCR, keeping a single row per CDR3 protein. The sample includes hundreds of thousands of distinct CDR3 sequences, about 12% of them seen just once. Between the trimmed V and J ends, which lost 0 bases and 3 bases, there was a span of 6 bases. The CDR3 covers 14 residues. These data are also associated with another study on yellow fever vaccine responses in identical twins.

The rearrangement links TRBV12-3 or TRBV12-4 to TRBJ2-1; D remains ambiguous. The receptor was derived from a woman between 18 and 29 years old in good health. Sequencing was done on a sample of CD8+ T cells sorted from blood. CDR3 protein: CASSLAGLYNEQFF. The CDR3, as DNA: TGTGCCAGCAGTTTAGCTGGGCTCTACAATGAGCAGTTCTTC.